This T cell receptor beta chain appears in the sequencing data of a study of control samples from healthy donors and cancer patients. Sequenced by immunoSEQ multiplex PCR; TCRdb stores in-frame clones only, minus some. The sample consists of 200,000 or so clones, just under 95% of them appearing once. J lost 5 bases, V lost 8 bases, and 8 bases had no gene match. CDR3 length: 15 residues. Germline-derived CDR1 and CDR2 are ENHRY and SYGVKD. The genes are TRBV10-3 and TRBJ2-3; 12 bases map to TRBD2. The source is a man in his fifties in good health. The specimen sequenced was blood. The CDR3 DNA is TGTGCCATCGGAACTAGCGGGGGGTGGGGAGATACGCAGTATTTT. Protein sequence: CAIGTSGGWGDTQYF.